This T cell receptor beta chain was retrieved from a study of blood T cell repertoires in COVID-19. At the level of the study: There were acute and convalescent COVID-19 samples, and they came from the United States, Italy and Spain.

The method was immunoSEQ multiplex PCR; TCRdb's version includes in-frame clones alone and lacks a portion of them. Seen here are more than 65,000 clones, around 85% observed once, and the top ten hold about 5.3%. CDR3 length: 13 residues. V lost 3 bases and J lost 1, with 7 bases in between. The clonotype originates from a woman of 80 years or more with active or convalescent COVID-19. The chain combines TRBV12-3 or TRBV12-4 with TRBJ2-7; D not resolved. Material: peripheral blood. The CDR3 DNA sequence: TGTGCCAGCAGTTTCGGGTATTCCTACGAGCAGTACTTC. It translates to CASSFGYSYEQYF.